The present TCR beta chain was sequenced within a study of tumor-infiltrating lymphocytes in oesophageal squamous cell carcinoma. This CDR3 contains 15 residues. Germline lookup yields CDR1 SGHVS and CDR2 FQNEAQ. J lost 4 bases, V lost 3 bases, and 7 bases had no gene match. This clonotype is categorized as medium-sized. MiXCR, applied by TCRdb to the PCR reads, yields one record per CDR3 protein. The profile shows over 15,000 distinct CDR3 sequences, 30% to 50% of them singletons. Sequencing was done on a sample of blood. The sequence was obtained from a male donor with esophageal squamous cell carcinoma. J is TRBJ2-7 and V is TRBV7-8; 9 nucleotides agree with TRBD2. The CDR3 sequence is CASSFLSGSLYEQYF. Here the CDR3 DNA reads TGTGCCAGCAGCTTCCTTAGCGGGAGCCTTTACGAGCAGTACTTC. The full variable domain, in which reference TRBV7-8 and TRBJ2-7 provide the parts outside the CDR3, is GAGVSQSPRYKVAKRGQDVALRCDPISGHVSLFWYQQALGQGPEFLTYFQNEAQLDKSGLPSDRFFAERPEGSVSTLKIQRTQQEDSAVYLCASSFLSGSLYEQYFGPGTRLTVT.